This is a list of T cell receptor beta chains from one sample in a study of blood T cell repertoires in COVID-19. Repertoires were generated with immunoSEQ multiplex PCR, while TCRdb's copy carries only in-frame clones and drops some. The sample holds about 170,000 clones, roughly nine tenths seen once. Sequencing was performed on PBMCs or T cells enriched from blood (not recorded which). These receptors all come from a human donor with acute COVID-19. The donor label of this sample is uncertain. The CDR3 runs from the conserved cysteine through the conserved F or W. The D gene is left open where the match is weak. The listing skips clone size in some rows; elsewhere it reads once, few, many or a size class.

clone size,J gene,V gene,D gene,CDR3 DNA,CDR3 protein
.,TRBJ2-5,TRBV10-3,TRBD1,TGTGCCATCAGTGAGGGACAGGCCCCGTACCAAGAGACTCAGTACTTC,CAISEGQAPYQETQYF
.,TRBJ1-6,TRBV9,TRBD1,TGTGCCAGCAGCGGGGGACAGGGGAAGGGTTCACCCCTCCACTTT,CASSGGQGKGSPLHF
.,TRBJ2-6,TRBV28,.,TGTGCCAGCAGTTTGGGGGGTTCTGGGGCCAACGTCCTGACTTTC,CASSLGGSGANVLTF
once,TRBJ2-7,TRBV2,TRBD1,TGTGCCAGCAGTCTACAGGGGAGCGAGCAGTACTTC,CASSLQGSEQYF
.,TRBJ2-7,TRBV10-2,TRBD1,TGCGCCAGCAGTGAGGGACAGGGGAGCTACGAGCAGTACTTC,CASSEGQGSYEQYF
.,TRBJ1-1,TRBV11-2,.,TGTGCCAGCAGCCCTCGGGGGGGGAACACTGAAGCTTTCTTT,CASSPRGGNTEAFF
.,TRBJ1-1,TRBV29-1,TRBD1,TGCAGCGTCGGGACAGGAAGGATCGGTGAAGCTTTCTTT,CSVGTGRIGEAFF
.,TRBJ2-7,TRBV2,TRBD1,TGTGCCAGCAGTGACATTAGGGACAGGGAGTACGAGCAGTACTTC,CASSDIRDREYEQYF
few,TRBJ1-1,TRBV18,TRBD1,TGTGCCAGCTCACTTGGACAGGGGGCAACTGAAGCTTTCTTT,CASSLGQGATEAFF
.,TRBJ1-2,TRBV27,TRBD1,TGTGCCAGCGGAAACTCCCGGGACAGGGCCTACGGCTACACCTTC,CASGNSRDRAYGYTF
.,TRBJ2-7,TRBV28,.,TGTGCCAGCAGTTTACAGGGCAACGCCTACGAGCAGTACTTC,CASSLQGNAYEQYF
.,TRBJ2-2,TRBV2,.,TGTGCCAGCAGGGAGGACAGTTCCGGGGAGCTGTTTTTT,CASREDSSGELFF
.,TRBJ2-3,TRBV9,.,TGTGCCAGCAGCCCCCGGGGGTCCCGCACAGATACGCAGTATTTT,CASSPRGSRTDTQYF
.,TRBJ2-7,TRBV28,TRBD1,TGTGCCAGCAAACAGGGGGCGACCTACGAGCAGTACTTC,CASKQGATYEQYF
few,TRBJ2-7,TRBV9,.,TGTGCCAGCAGCGTAGAGGAAGGGGGCGAGCAGTACTTC,CASSVEEGGEQYF
.,TRBJ1-3,TRBV6-5,TRBD1,TGTGCCAGCAGGCCAGGGACAGTCTCTGGAAACACCATATATTTT,CASRPGTVSGNTIYF
.,TRBJ1-1,TRBV29-1,.,TGCAGCGTTGCGAGGGCTGAAGCTTTCTTT,CSVARAEAFF
.,TRBJ2-2,TRBV4-1,.,TGCGCCAGCAGTCAAGGGGGGGGAGGCGGGGAGCTGTTTTTT,CASSQGGGGGELFF
.,TRBJ2-1,TRBV5-1,TRBD2,TGCGCCAGCAGAAACCTTGGGGAGGGCAATGAGCAGTTCTTC,CASRNLGEGNEQFF
.,TRBJ1-2,TRBV4-1,TRBD1,TGCGCCAGCAGCCAAGACAACGCCGGGACAGGGAACTATGGCTACACCTTC,CASSQDNAGTGNYGYTF
.,TRBJ2-7,TRBV11-3,.,TGTGCCAGCGGAAGGGCAGAGGGCGAGCAGTACTTC,CASGRAEGEQYF
.,TRBJ2-3,TRBV27,TRBD2,TGTGCCAGCAGTCCCGGGACTAGCGTAGATACGCAGTATTTT,CASSPGTSVDTQYF
.,TRBJ2-7,TRBV5-1,.,TGCGCCAGCAGCTTGGGAGACATACTTGCCTACGAGCAGTACTTC,CASSLGDILAYEQYF
.,TRBJ1-6,TRBV4-2,.,TGTGCCAGCAGCCAGGACAAAAATTCACCCCTCCACTTT,CASSQDKNSPLHF
.,TRBJ1-4,TRBV7-9,.,TGTGCCAGCAGCTTAGTCAACTCAGGGCCTAATGAAAAACTGTTTTTT,CASSLVNSGPNEKLFF
.,TRBJ2-7,TRBV27,TRBD1,TGTGCCAGCAGAGGACAGGGGGCCTACGAGCAGTACTTC,CASRGQGAYEQYF
.,TRBJ1-5,TRBV6-2/TRBV6-3,.,TGTGCCAGCAGTCAAACCCTCGGACAGAGAGAAAGCAATCAGCCCCAGCATTTT,CASSQTLGQRESNQPQHF